This TCR beta chain was profiled in a study of cytomegalovirus exposure and HLA in healthy donors. On this clone itself: Antigen unknown.

Study-level findings and limits: Researchers reported from a later analysis that most CMV-associated TCR beta chains appeared HLA-restricted. Later on, a genetic analysis was performed. It linked a missense variant in DCLRE1C with V- and J-gene trimming of TCR beta.

It was with 60 Vbeta and 13 Jbeta primers that the PCR ran. Generated by immunoSEQ multiplex PCR, the TCRdb table keeps only in-frame clones and is missing some. This sample carries around 99,000 clones, around 73% of them seen once, and the ten largest clones take around 3%. V shed 0 bases, J shed 10 bases, and the junction held 5 bases outside the gene matches. CDR3 length: 15 residues. Germline V gene data show CDR1 as MRHNA and CDR2 as SNTAGT. Sequenced material: PBMCs. The sequence was collected from a man aged 40-55 years in good health and CMV-seronegative. The V gene is TRBV6-4, the J gene TRBJ2-1; TRBD2 matches 11 bases. The CDR3 sequence: CASSDSSGRAAEQFF. CDR3 coding DNA: TGTGCCAGCAGTGACTCTAGCGGGAGGGCAGCCGAGCAGTTCTTC.